This T cell receptor (beta chain) is from a study of cytomegalovirus exposure and HLA in healthy donors. Study-wide results and limits: Reports indicated that the classifier achieved high specificity and sensitivity in diagnosing cytomegalovirus status.

Each of the donors was a healthy bone marrow donor. It was with 60 Vbeta and 13 Jbeta primers that the PCR ran. Libraries were prepared by immunoSEQ multiplex PCR; TCRdb keeps only in-frame clonotypes and omits some of them. The sample lists 69,000 or so clones; about 80% were seen once. A remark on this clone: Its antigen is not identified.

This CDR3 contains 15 residues. The V gene's germline CDR1 is SGHAT and CDR2 FQNNGV. V shed 1 base and J shed 6 bases, with 15 bases lying between them. This sequence joins TRBV11-2 and TRBJ1-1; D call uncertain. This clonotype originated in a man aged 18 to 30 in good health and CMV-seronegative. Sequenced: PBMCs. The CDR3 bases are TGTGCCAGCAGCTTAGGTTCGTGGTCGAGCGCTGAAGCTTTCTTT. This codes for CASSLGSWSSAEAFF.